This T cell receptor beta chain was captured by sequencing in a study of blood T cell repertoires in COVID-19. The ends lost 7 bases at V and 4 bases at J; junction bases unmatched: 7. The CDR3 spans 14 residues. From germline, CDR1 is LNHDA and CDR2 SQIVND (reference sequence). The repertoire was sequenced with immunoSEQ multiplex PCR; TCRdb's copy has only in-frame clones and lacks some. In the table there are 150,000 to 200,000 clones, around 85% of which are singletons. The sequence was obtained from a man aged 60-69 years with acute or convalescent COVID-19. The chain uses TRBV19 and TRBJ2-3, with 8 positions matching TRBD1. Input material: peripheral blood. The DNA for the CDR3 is TGTGCCAGTAAGAAAGGACAGGGCGCAGATACGCAGTATTTT. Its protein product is CASKKGQGADTQYF.